The clone carrying this TCR beta chain came up a few times. These data originate in a study of T cells after yellow fever vaccination. One entry per CDR3 protein results from TCRdb running MiXCR on the 5' RACE reads. There are about 350,000 distinct CDR3 sequences in the sample; roughly 12% occur only once, and 18% lies in the top ten. The sample consisted of PBMCs, taken on the day of the first yellow fever vaccination. The clonotype was recovered from a man between 18 and 35 years old who received the YFV17D yellow fever vaccine.

The CDR3 loop is CASSYGEGNSPLHF. The CDR3 nucleotides read TGTGCCAGCAGTTACGGGGAGGGAAATTCACCCCTCCACTTT. The chain couples TRBV6-5 to TRBJ1-6; D not resolved. Trimming removed 2 bases from V and 7 bases from J, with 9 bases in between. The CDR3 consists of 14 residues. Germline values: CDR1 MNHEY, CDR2 SVGAGI.